This T cell receptor beta chain was retrieved from a study of control samples from healthy donors and cancer patients. TCRdb's table, derived via immunoSEQ multiplex PCR, lists solely in-frame clones and lacks some. This table holds about 61,000 clones, roughly 89% found once. This clone rates as medium-sized (0.01 to 0.1%). Source material: PBMCs. The source is a man between 60 and 70 years old with colorectal cancer.

In DNA, the CDR3 is TGTGCCAGCAGCTCGAACAGGGGGCATTGGAATGAGCAGTTCTTC. Protein: CASSSNRGHWNEQFF. The chain is built from TRBV11-2 and TRBJ2-1, with 9 positions matching TRBD1. With V trimmed by 4 bases and J by 7 bases, 8 bases remained unmatched. CDR3 length: 15 amino acids. The germline V gene encodes CDR1 SGHAT and CDR2 FQNNGV. Full variable domain (outside the CDR3, taken from reference TRBV11-2 and TRBJ2-1): EAGVAQSPRYKIIEKRQSVAFWCNPISGHATLYWYQQILGQGPKLLIQFQNNGVVDDSQLPKDRFSAERLKGVDSTLKIQPAKLEDSAVYLCASSSNRGHWNEQFFGPGTRLTVL.